This T cell receptor (beta chain) was captured by sequencing in a study of spatial heterogeneity in lung cancer. TCRdb re-analysed the 5' RACE reads in MiXCR, keeping a single row per CDR3 protein. The sample has 39,000 or so distinct CDR3 sequences; 6.5% to 9% are singletons. After removal of 2 bases from V and 5 bases from J, the junction contained 11 bases not matched to a gene. Germline V lookup: CDR1 SGHTA, CDR2 FQGTGA. The length of the CDR3 is 16 residues. Noted time point: sample taken at primary tumor resection. Whole RNA came from tumor, nontumor lung or frozen PBMC and was sequenced without being sorted. Donation came from 70 or so patients with untreated early-stage non-small cell lung cancer. Broader study findings: Ubiquitous, expanded tumor-derived TCRs were more frequently observed in blood at resection than at follow-up.

This clonotype was found many times. What it recognizes is unknown. The sequence was collected from a male donor with early-stage non-small cell lung cancer. The chain uses TRBV7-3 and TRBJ2-5, with 7 bases that match TRBD2. Sample: PBMCs, taken at surgery. This CDR3 reads CASSLAAGAMTETQYF. The CDR3 DNA reads as TGTGCCAGCAGCTTAGCGGCGGGAGCCATGACTGAGACCCAGTACTTC.